This is a list of T cell receptor beta chains from one sample in a study of blood T cells in healthy people across ages. TCRdb recomputed calls from the 5' RACE reads with MiXCR, one row per CDR3 protein. The repertoire holds about 640,000 distinct CDR3 sequences, roughly 53% seen once, with roughly 34% in the top ten. Specimen: blood. All receptors derive from a man in his 60s in good health. Both conserved end residues are part of each CDR3. Fields, in order: CDR3 DNA, CDR3 protein, D gene, J gene, clone size, V gene. D genes are given only for firm matches. Clone size is not always given. Where it is, it says once, few, many or a class for expanded clones.

CDR3 DNA: TGTGCCAGCAGCCCACAGCTAGAAGAGACCCAGTACTTC
CDR3 protein: CASSPQLEETQYF
D gene: NA
J gene: TRBJ2-5
clone size: NA
V gene: TRBV7-9

CDR3 DNA: TGTGCCAGCAGCCCATCTTATAACCAGGCCCATGAGCAGTTCTTC
CDR3 protein: CASSPSYNQAHEQFF
D gene: NA
J gene: TRBJ2-1
clone size: NA
V gene: TRBV7-2

CDR3 DNA: TGTGCCAGCAGGTCGAGACAGGACTATAGCAATCAGCCCCAGCATTTT
CDR3 protein: CASRSRQDYSNQPQHF
D gene: NA
J gene: TRBJ1-5
clone size: NA
V gene: TRBV6-1

CDR3 DNA: TGTGCCACCGGGGGCCACCCGACGAACACCGGGGAGCTGTTTTTT
CDR3 protein: CATGGHPTNTGELFF
D gene: NA
J gene: TRBJ2-2
clone size: NA
V gene: TRBV15

CDR3 DNA: TGCGCCAGCAGCCAAGATATAGGGCGGGATCAGCCCCAGCATTTT
CDR3 protein: CASSQDIGRDQPQHF
D gene: NA
J gene: TRBJ1-5
clone size: NA
V gene: TRBV4-1

CDR3 DNA: TGTGCCAGCAGCCGTACTAGCGGGTCCGCTCTCGGGGAGCTGTTTTTT
CDR3 protein: CASSRTSGSALGELFF
D gene: TRBD2
J gene: TRBJ2-2
clone size: NA
V gene: TRBV4-2

CDR3 DNA: TGCGCCAGCAGTCAAAGCCCCACAGGCCTTAATGAAAAACTGTTTTTT
CDR3 protein: CASSQSPTGLNEKLFF
D gene: NA
J gene: TRBJ1-4
clone size: once
V gene: TRBV4-1

CDR3 DNA: TGTGCCAGCAGCCAAGAAGTTCCGGGAACGGGGACCCAGTACTTC
CDR3 protein: CASSQEVPGTGTQYF
D gene: NA
J gene: TRBJ2-5
clone size: NA
V gene: TRBV14

CDR3 DNA: TGTGCCAGCAGTGAGACAGGGAGGAATTCACCCCTCCACTTT
CDR3 protein: CASSETGRNSPLHF
D gene: TRBD1
J gene: TRBJ1-6
clone size: NA
V gene: TRBV2

CDR3 DNA: TGTGCCAGCAGCCTACGCGGGACAGGGCAAGAGACCCAGTACTTC
CDR3 protein: CASSLRGTGQETQYF
D gene: TRBD1
J gene: TRBJ2-5
clone size: NA
V gene: TRBV7-9

CDR3 DNA: TGTGCCAGCAGGCAACTTCAGACTAGCGGGGCACCGACCCAGTACTTC
CDR3 protein: CASRQLQTSGAPTQYF
D gene: TRBD2
J gene: TRBJ2-5
clone size: NA
V gene: TRBV28

CDR3 DNA: TGCAGTGCCCCGCGACAGAGACTTAGGGAGACCCAGTACTTC
CDR3 protein: CSAPRQRLRETQYF
D gene: NA
J gene: TRBJ2-5
clone size: few
V gene: TRBV20-1

CDR3 DNA: TGTGCCAGCAGTTACTCGGTCAGCGGCGGGTATGGCTACACCTTC
CDR3 protein: CASSYSVSGGYGYTF
D gene: NA
J gene: TRBJ1-2
clone size: few
V gene: TRBV6-5

CDR3 DNA: TGTGCCACTACCCGACCCAGTATAAGTGAGCAGTTCTTC
CDR3 protein: CATTRPSISEQFF
D gene: NA
J gene: TRBJ2-1
clone size: NA
V gene: TRBV7-2

CDR3 DNA: TGTGCCAGCAGCTTAGTCGCGTCCGGTGAGCAGTTCTTC
CDR3 protein: CASSLVASGEQFF
D gene: NA
J gene: TRBJ2-1
clone size: NA
V gene: TRBV7-2

CDR3 DNA: TGCAGTGCTAGGGGGGGATTCTCCTACGAGCAGTACTTC
CDR3 protein: CSARGGFSYEQYF
D gene: NA
J gene: TRBJ2-7
clone size: NA
V gene: TRBV20-1

CDR3 DNA: TGTGCCAGGGGCGGGGCAGGGTACGAGCAGTACTTC
CDR3 protein: CARGGAGYEQYF
D gene: NA
J gene: TRBJ2-7
clone size: NA
V gene: TRBV28

CDR3 DNA: TGTGCCATCAGTGAGTCGGGGGGGATCTACGAGCAGTACTTC
CDR3 protein: CAISESGGIYEQYF
D gene: TRBD2
J gene: TRBJ2-7
clone size: once
V gene: TRBV10-3

CDR3 DNA: TGTGCCAGCAGTATCCGGGCCAACAATGAAAAACTGTTTTTT
CDR3 protein: CASSIRANNEKLFF
D gene: NA
J gene: TRBJ1-4
clone size: NA
V gene: TRBV2

CDR3 DNA: TGCGCCAGCAGCTCAAACAGGGGTTGGGTCTATGGCTACACCTTC
CDR3 protein: CASSSNRGWVYGYTF
D gene: TRBD1
J gene: TRBJ1-2
clone size: NA
V gene: TRBV5-1

CDR3 DNA: TGTGCCAGCAGCCGGGGGGCTACTTACAATGAGCAGTTCTTC
CDR3 protein: CASSRGATYNEQFF
D gene: NA
J gene: TRBJ2-1
clone size: NA
V gene: TRBV9

CDR3 DNA: TGTGCCAGCAGCTTAGGTTCTAGCGGGCTCAATGAGCAGTTCTTC
CDR3 protein: CASSLGSSGLNEQFF
D gene: TRBD2
J gene: TRBJ2-1
clone size: NA
V gene: TRBV11-2

CDR3 DNA: TGCGCCAGCAGCTCCTGGACTAGCGGGGGTGTGGAGACCCAGTACTTC
CDR3 protein: CASSSWTSGGVETQYF
D gene: TRBD2
J gene: TRBJ2-5
clone size: NA
V gene: TRBV5-1

CDR3 DNA: TGTGCCAGCAGCTCACATGAAAAACTGTTTTTT
CDR3 protein: CASSSHEKLFF
D gene: NA
J gene: TRBJ1-4
clone size: few
V gene: TRBV9

CDR3 DNA: TGTGCCAGCAGCCCAGGGACAGGGGGCGCGATTGAAGCTTTCTTT
CDR3 protein: CASSPGTGGAIEAFF
D gene: TRBD1
J gene: TRBJ1-1
clone size: NA
V gene: TRBV7-2

CDR3 DNA: TGTGCCAGCAGGCCACAGGGGATATCGGCAGATACGCAGTATTTT
CDR3 protein: CASRPQGISADTQYF
D gene: TRBD1
J gene: TRBJ2-3
clone size: NA
V gene: TRBV6-5

CDR3 DNA: TGTGCCAGCAGGACAGGGCCGGGTACCTCCTACAATGAGCAGTACTTC
CDR3 protein: CASRTGPGTSYNEQYF
D gene: TRBD1
J gene: TRBJ2-7
clone size: NA
V gene: TRBV5-1

CDR3 DNA: TGCGCCAGCAGCCAAAGTCCCCTACGCGGGGAGATAGGAGAGACCCAGTACTTC
CDR3 protein: CASSQSPLRGEIGETQYF
D gene: NA
J gene: TRBJ2-5
clone size: NA
V gene: TRBV4-1

CDR3 DNA: TGTGCCAGCAGTTTCGGGGGGAATAACTATGGCTACACCTTC
CDR3 protein: CASSFGGNNYGYTF
D gene: NA
J gene: TRBJ1-2
clone size: NA
V gene: TRBV27

CDR3 DNA: TGTGCCAGCAGTGAGGGCCCCCTTCACAATGAGCAGTTCTTC
CDR3 protein: CASSEGPLHNEQFF
D gene: NA
J gene: TRBJ2-1
clone size: NA
V gene: TRBV6-1

CDR3 DNA: TGCGCCAGCAGCCAAGAGCCAGGGTCAAAACTGTTTTTT
CDR3 protein: CASSQEPGSKLFF
D gene: NA
J gene: TRBJ1-4
clone size: NA
V gene: TRBV4-3

CDR3 DNA: TGCAGTGCCCTAAACCCTGGCGGGGGGGGTTCTAGCACAGGTACGCAGTATTTT
CDR3 protein: CSALNPGGGGSSTGTQYF
D gene: TRBD2
J gene: TRBJ2-3
clone size: NA
V gene: TRBV20-1

CDR3 DNA: TGTGCCAGCAGTGCGGGTGGGGTCCAAGAGACCCAGTACTTC
CDR3 protein: CASSAGGVQETQYF
D gene: NA
J gene: TRBJ2-5
clone size: NA
V gene: TRBV6-1

CDR3 DNA: TGTGCCAGCAGTGAAGGTAGTGACAGGGGACGTCTGCCCCAGCATTTT
CDR3 protein: CASSEGSDRGRLPQHF
D gene: TRBD1
J gene: TRBJ1-5
clone size: NA
V gene: TRBV6-1

CDR3 DNA: TGTGCCAGCAGTGACAGGGGGATAGGCACAGATACGCAGTATTTT
CDR3 protein: CASSDRGIGTDTQYF
D gene: TRBD1
J gene: TRBJ2-3
clone size: few
V gene: TRBV12-3/TRBV12-4

CDR3 DNA: TGCAGTGCCGTTAGCGGGACAGGGGATAACGAGCAGTACTTC
CDR3 protein: CSAVSGTGDNEQYF
D gene: TRBD1
J gene: TRBJ2-7
clone size: few
V gene: TRBV20-1

CDR3 DNA: TGTGCCAGCAGCCAAGATCCCCTCGCAGATACGCAGTATTTT
CDR3 protein: CASSQDPLADTQYF
D gene: NA
J gene: TRBJ2-3
clone size: many
V gene: TRBV3-1

CDR3 DNA: TGCAGCGTTCGGATGGACAACTATGGCTACACCTTC
CDR3 protein: CSVRMDNYGYTF
D gene: NA
J gene: TRBJ1-2
clone size: NA
V gene: TRBV29-1

CDR3 DNA: TGTGCCAGCAGCCAAGAGGTACTCAGGCGGAACAATGAGCAGTTCTTC
CDR3 protein: CASSQEVLRRNNEQFF
D gene: NA
J gene: TRBJ2-1
clone size: NA
V gene: TRBV4-2

CDR3 DNA: TGTGCCAGCAGTAGACACCAGACAGGGATGTACGAGCAGTACTTC
CDR3 protein: CASSRHQTGMYEQYF
D gene: TRBD1
J gene: TRBJ2-7
clone size: NA
V gene: TRBV6-5

CDR3 DNA: TGCAGCGTTGCCCCGGGGGGCGGAAAGACCCAGTACTTC
CDR3 protein: CSVAPGGGKTQYF
D gene: NA
J gene: TRBJ2-5
clone size: few
V gene: TRBV29-1

CDR3 DNA: TGCAGTGCTAGAGATTTTGCGACTCCGAACAATGAGCAGTTCTTC
CDR3 protein: CSARDFATPNNEQFF
D gene: NA
J gene: TRBJ2-1
clone size: NA
V gene: TRBV20-1

CDR3 DNA: TGCGCCAGCAGCCAAGATAACAGGGGGACGGGGTACAATGAGCAGTTCTTC
CDR3 protein: CASSQDNRGTGYNEQFF
D gene: TRBD1
J gene: TRBJ2-1
clone size: NA
V gene: TRBV4-1